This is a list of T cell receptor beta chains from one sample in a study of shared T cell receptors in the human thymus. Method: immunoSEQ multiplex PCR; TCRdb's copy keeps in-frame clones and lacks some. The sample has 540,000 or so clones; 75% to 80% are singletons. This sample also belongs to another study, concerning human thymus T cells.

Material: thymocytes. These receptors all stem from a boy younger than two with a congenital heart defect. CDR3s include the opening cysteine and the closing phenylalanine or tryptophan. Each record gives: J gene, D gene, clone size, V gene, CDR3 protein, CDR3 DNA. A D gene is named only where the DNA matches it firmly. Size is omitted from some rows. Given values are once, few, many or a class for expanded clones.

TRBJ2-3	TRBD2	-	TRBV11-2	CASSFQRGRAQYF	TGTGCCAGCAGCTTCCAGCGGGGCAGGGCGCAGTATTTT
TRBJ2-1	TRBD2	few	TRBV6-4	CASSDEPSGGGHEQFF	TGTGCCAGCAGTGACGAGCCTAGCGGGGGGGGCCATGAGCAGTTCTTC
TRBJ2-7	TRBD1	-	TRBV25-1	CASRTGAPFYEQYF	TGTGCCAGCAGGACAGGGGCTCCCTTCTACGAGCAGTACTTC
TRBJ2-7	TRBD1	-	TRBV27	CASSLQGARRGPFYEQYF	TGTGCCAGCAGTCTACAGGGGGCGCGGCGGGGGCCCTTCTACGAGCAGTACTTC
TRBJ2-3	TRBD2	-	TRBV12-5	CASGPRGSETDTQYF	TGTGCTAGTGGCCCCCGCGGGAGCGAAACAGATACGCAGTATTTT
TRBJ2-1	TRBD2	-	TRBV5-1	CASSFRLAGVDEQFF	TGCGCCAGCAGCTTCCGACTAGCGGGAGTGGATGAGCAGTTCTTC
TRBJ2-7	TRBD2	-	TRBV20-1	CSAGLGEEQYF	TGCAGTGCGGGACTAGGAGAAGAGCAGTACTTC
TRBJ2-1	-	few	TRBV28	CASSFQGSSYNEQFF	TGTGCCAGCAGCTTTCAGGGTAGCTCCTACAATGAGCAGTTCTTC
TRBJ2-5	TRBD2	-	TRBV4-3	CASSQDPTQGPVPGLAGETQYF	TGCGCCAGCAGCCAAGATCCTACACAGGGCCCGGTACCGGGACTAGCTGGAGAGACCCAGTACTTC
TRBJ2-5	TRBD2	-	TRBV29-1	CSVVRGGTQYF	TGCAGCGTTGTTCGGGGGGGAACCCAGTACTTC
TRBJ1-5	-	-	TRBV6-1	CASLSRAGNQPQHF	TGTGCCAGCTTGAGCAGGGCGGGCAATCAGCCCCAGCATTTT
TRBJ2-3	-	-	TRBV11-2	CASSLERGSADTQYF	TGTGCCAGCAGCTTAGAACGGGGGTCCGCAGATACGCAGTATTTT
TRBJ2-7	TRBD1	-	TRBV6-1	CASRGAGGEQYF	TGTGCCAGCAGGGGGGCAGGGGGCGAGCAGTACTTC
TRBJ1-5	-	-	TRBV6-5	CASSREWGDNQPQHF	TGTGCCAGCAGCCGAGAGTGGGGGGACAATCAGCCCCAGCATTTT
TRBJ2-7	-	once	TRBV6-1	CASSDAERISYEQYF	TGTGCCAGCAGTGATGCCGAGCGGATATCCTACGAGCAGTACTTC
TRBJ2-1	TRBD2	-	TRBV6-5	CASSSGRAGDQHEQFF	TGTGCCAGCAGTTCGGGGAGGGCGGGAGACCAACATGAGCAGTTCTTC
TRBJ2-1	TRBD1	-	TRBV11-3	CASSCGGQGCEQFF	TGTGCCAGCAGCTGTGGGGGACAGGGCTGCGAGCAGTTCTTC
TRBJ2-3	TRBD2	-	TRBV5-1	CASSLVTSGDSSTDTQYF	TGCGCCAGCAGCTTGGTGACTAGCGGAGACTCTAGCACAGATACGCAGTATTTT
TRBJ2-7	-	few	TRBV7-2	CASSPVLMRERYEQYF	TGTGCCAGCAGCCCGGTGCTTATGAGGGAAAGGTACGAGCAGTACTTC
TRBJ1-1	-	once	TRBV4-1	CASSQVGTPIFF	TGCGCCAGCAGCCAAGTAGGGACTCCCATTTTCTTT
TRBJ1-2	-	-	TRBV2	CASSGFRRRGHGYTF	TGTGCCAGCAGTGGGTTTAGGCGGAGGGGCCACGGCTACACCTTC
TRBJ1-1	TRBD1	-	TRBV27	CASRHDRALNTEAFF	TGTGCCAGCAGGCATGACAGGGCCCTGAACACTGAAGCTTTCTTT
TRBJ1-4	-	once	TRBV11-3	CASSLRPCGRGLGNEKLFF	TGTGCCAGCAGCTTAAGGCCGTGTGGCAGAGGGCTCGGTAATGAAAAACTGTTTTTT
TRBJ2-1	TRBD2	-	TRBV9	CASSGAETSGRNNEQFF	TGTGCCAGCAGCGGTGCTGAAACTAGCGGGAGAAACAATGAGCAGTTCTTC
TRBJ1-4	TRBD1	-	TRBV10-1	CASSPDRGHSEKLFF	TGCGCCAGCAGTCCGGACAGGGGGCATTCGGAAAAACTGTTTTTT
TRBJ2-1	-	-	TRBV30	CAWVREAYNEQFF	TGTGCCTGGGTTCGGGAAGCCTACAATGAGCAGTTCTTC
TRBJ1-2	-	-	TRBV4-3	CASSQEGGGSYGYTF	TGCGCCAGCAGCCAAGAAGGGGGGGGGAGCTATGGCTACACCTTC
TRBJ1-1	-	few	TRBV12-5	CASGPPGAFF	TGTGCTAGTGGTCCACCGGGGGCTTTCTTT
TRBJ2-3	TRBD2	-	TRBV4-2	CASSQEGLAGGLVNTQYF	TGTGCCAGCAGCCAAGAGGGACTAGCGGGAGGACTTGTTAATACGCAGTATTTT
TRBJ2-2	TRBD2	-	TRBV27	CASSERSGGTGELFF	TGTGCCAGCAGCGAACGTAGCGGGGGAACCGGGGAGCTGTTTTTT
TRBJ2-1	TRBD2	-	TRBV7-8	CASSAGTIYNEQFF	TGTGCCAGCAGCGCCGGGACTATCTACAATGAGCAGTTCTTC
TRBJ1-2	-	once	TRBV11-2	CASSPPSPRQIYGYTF	TGTGCCAGCAGCCCCCCATCCCCCAGACAGATCTATGGCTACACCTTC
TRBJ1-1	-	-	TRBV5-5	CASSPGTEAFF	TGTGCCAGCAGCCCAGGGACTGAAGCTTTCTTT
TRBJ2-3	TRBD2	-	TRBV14	CASSQDKTGGPPDTQYF	TGTGCCAGCAGCCAAGATAAAACGGGAGGGCCGCCGGATACGCAGTATTTT
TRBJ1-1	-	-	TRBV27	CASSFRDSGTEAFF	TGTGCCAGCAGTTTCCGGGATAGCGGCACTGAAGCTTTCTTT
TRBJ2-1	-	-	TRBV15	CATSRDPAGAPYNEQFF	TGTGCCACCAGCAGAGATCCGGCAGGGGCCCCGTACAATGAGCAGTTCTTC
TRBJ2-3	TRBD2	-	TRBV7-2	CASSPRTLSGRSTDTQYF	TGTGCCAGCAGCCCCCGGACACTTAGCGGGAGGAGCACAGATACGCAGTATTTT
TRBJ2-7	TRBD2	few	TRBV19	CASSKETSVTYEQYF	TGTGCCAGTAGTAAAGAGACTAGCGTAACCTACGAGCAGTACTTC
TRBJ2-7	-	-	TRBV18	CASSPPSAGFSYEQYF	TGTGCCAGCTCACCACCCTCGGCGGGGTTCTCCTACGAGCAGTACTTC